The present entry profiles one TCR beta chain with its context. The source of the sample is a study of identical twins. Germline assignment: CDR1 LGHDT and CDR2 YNNKEL (reference sequence). This CDR3 has 13 amino acids. V lost 2 bases and J lost 2, with 4 bases in between. TCRdb called the 5' RACE reads again in MiXCR, with one record for every CDR3 protein. Of some 460,000 distinct CDR3 sequences listed, approximately 15% were seen once; the top ten hold about 0.53%. These same data were also listed under a study on yellow fever vaccine responses in identical twins.

Sequencing input: CD4+ T cells sorted from blood. The source is a woman younger than 35 in good health. This chain links TRBV3-1 with TRBJ1-5, with no clear D. DNA of the CDR3: TGTGCCAGCAGCCAATGGGGCAATCAGCCCCAGCATTTT. Translation gives CASSQWGNQPQHF.